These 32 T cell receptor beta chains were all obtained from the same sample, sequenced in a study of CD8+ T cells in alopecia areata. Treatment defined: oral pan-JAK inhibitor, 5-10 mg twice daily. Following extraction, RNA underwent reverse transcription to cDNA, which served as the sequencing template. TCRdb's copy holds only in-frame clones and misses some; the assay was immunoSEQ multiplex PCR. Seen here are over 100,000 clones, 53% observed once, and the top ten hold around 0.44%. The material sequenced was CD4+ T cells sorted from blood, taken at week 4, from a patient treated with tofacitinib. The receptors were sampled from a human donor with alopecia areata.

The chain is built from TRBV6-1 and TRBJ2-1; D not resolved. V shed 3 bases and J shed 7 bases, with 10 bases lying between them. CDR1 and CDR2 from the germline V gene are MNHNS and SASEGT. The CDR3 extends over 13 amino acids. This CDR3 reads CASSDLIGNEQFF. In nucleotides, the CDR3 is TGTGCCAGCAGTGACCTAATCGGGAATGAGCAGTTCTTC.

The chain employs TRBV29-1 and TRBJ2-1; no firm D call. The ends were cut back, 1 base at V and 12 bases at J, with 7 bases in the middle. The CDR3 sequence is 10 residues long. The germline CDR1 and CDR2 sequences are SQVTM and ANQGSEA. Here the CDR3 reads CSVEGMGQFF. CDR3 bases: TGCAGCGTTGAAGGTATGGGGCAGTTCTTC.

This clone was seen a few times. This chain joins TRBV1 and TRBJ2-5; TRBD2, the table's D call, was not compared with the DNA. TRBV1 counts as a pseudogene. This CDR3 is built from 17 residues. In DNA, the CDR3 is TGCACCAGCAGCCCTATGGATAGCGGAAAGTGGGGAGAGACCCAGTACTTC. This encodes CTSSPMDSGKWGETQYF.

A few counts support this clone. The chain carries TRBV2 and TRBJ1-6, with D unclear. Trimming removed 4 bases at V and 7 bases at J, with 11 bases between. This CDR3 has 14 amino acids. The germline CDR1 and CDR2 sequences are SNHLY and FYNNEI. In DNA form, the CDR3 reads TGTGCCAGCAGTGTTCGGGATTTGAATTCACCCCTCCACTTT. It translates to CASSVRDLNSPLHF.

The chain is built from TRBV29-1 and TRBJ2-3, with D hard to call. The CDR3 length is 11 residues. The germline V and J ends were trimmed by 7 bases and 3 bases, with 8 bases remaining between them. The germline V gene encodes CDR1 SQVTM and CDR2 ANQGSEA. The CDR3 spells CSAAKTDTQYF. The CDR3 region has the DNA TGCAGCGCAGCGAAAACAGATACGCAGTATTTT.

The CDR3 loop is CSADLGNEQFF. CDR3 nucleotide sequence: TGCAGCGCCGATCTCGGGAATGAGCAGTTCTTC. V usage is TRBV29-1 and J usage is TRBJ2-1; D not resolved. CDR1 SQVTM and CDR2 ANQGSEA come from the germline V gene. The CDR3 spans 11 residues. The V end lost 7 bases, the J end lost 7 bases, and 11 bases lay between the germline ends.

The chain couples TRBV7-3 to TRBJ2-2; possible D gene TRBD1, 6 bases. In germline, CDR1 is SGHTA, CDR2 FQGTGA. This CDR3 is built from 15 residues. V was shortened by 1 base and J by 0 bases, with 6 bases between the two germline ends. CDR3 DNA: TGTGCCAGCAGCTTAAGACAGGCGAACACCGGGGAGCTGTTTTTT. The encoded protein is CASSLRQANTGELFF.

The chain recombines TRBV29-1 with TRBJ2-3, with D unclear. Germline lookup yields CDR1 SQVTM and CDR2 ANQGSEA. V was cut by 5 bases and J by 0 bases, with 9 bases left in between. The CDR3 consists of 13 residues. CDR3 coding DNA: TGCAGCGTTCGGCAAGCTAGCACAGATACGCAGTATTTT. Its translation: CSVRQASTDTQYF.

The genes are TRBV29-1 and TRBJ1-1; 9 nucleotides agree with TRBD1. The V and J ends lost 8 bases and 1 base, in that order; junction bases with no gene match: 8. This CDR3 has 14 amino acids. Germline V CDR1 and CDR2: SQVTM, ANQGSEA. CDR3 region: CSLQGALRNTEAFF. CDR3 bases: TGCAGCTTACAGGGGGCGCTGAGGAACACTGAAGCTTTCTTT.

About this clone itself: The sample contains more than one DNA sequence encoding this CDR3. CDR3 amino acids: CASRLDSNQPQHF. The CDR3 DNA is TGTGCCAGCAGGCTAGATAGCAATCAGCCCCAGCATTTT. The chain links TRBV6-6 to TRBJ1-5; D is unresolved. V was trimmed by 6 bases and J by 0 bases, leaving 6 bases between them. In germline, CDR1 is MNHNY, CDR2 SVGAGI (reference sequence). This CDR3 contains 13 residues.

As DNA, the CDR3 is TGCAGCGTCAGCTATTTCGGCCAAAGGGGCACTGAAGCTTTCTTT. Its translation: CSVSYFGQRGTEAFF. The chain uses TRBV29-1 and TRBJ1-1; a weak D match, TRBD1 (5 bases). The CDR3 has 15 residues. The V end was cut by 6 bases, the J end by 4 bases, with 21 bases between. Germline V lookup: CDR1 SQVTM, CDR2 ANQGSEA. The variable domain in full, completed from reference TRBV29-1 and TRBJ1-1, reads SAVISQKPSRDICQRGTSLTIQCQVDSQVTMMFWYRQQPGQSLTLIATANQGSEATYESGFVIDKFPISRPNLTFSTLTVSNMSPEDSSIYLCSVSYFGQRGTEAFFGQGTRLTVV.

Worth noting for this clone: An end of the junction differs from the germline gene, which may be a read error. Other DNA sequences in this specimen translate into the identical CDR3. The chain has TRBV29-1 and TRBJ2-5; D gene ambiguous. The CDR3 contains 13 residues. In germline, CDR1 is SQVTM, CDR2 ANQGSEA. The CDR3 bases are TGCAGCGTTGCGGGTAGGACCCAAGAGACTCAGTACTTC. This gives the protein CSVAGRTQETQYF.

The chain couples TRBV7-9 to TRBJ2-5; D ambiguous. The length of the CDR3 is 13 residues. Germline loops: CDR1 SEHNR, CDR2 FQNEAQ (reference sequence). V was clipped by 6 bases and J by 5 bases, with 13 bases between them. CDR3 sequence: CASSKGSWETQYF. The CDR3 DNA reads TGTGCCAGCAGTAAGGGCTCCTGGGAGACCCAGTACTTC.

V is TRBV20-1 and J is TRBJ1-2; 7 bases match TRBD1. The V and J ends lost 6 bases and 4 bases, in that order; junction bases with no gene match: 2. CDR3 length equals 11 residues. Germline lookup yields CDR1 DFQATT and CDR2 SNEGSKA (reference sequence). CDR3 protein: CSAGTAYGYTF. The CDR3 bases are TGCAGTGCAGGGACAGCCTATGGCTACACCTTC.

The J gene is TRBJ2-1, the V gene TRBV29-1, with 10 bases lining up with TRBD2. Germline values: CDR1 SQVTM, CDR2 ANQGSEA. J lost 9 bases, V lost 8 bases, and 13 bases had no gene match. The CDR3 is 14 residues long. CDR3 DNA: TGCAGCCTTCGGGGCCTAGCGGGAGTTGTTGAGCAGTTCTTC. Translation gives CSLRGLAGVVEQFF.

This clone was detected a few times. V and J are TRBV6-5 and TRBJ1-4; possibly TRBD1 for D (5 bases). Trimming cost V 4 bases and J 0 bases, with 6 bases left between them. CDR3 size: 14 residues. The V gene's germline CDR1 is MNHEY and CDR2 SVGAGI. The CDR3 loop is CASSWTSTNEKLFF. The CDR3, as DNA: TGTGCCAGCAGTTGGACATCAACTAATGAAAAACTGTTTTTT.

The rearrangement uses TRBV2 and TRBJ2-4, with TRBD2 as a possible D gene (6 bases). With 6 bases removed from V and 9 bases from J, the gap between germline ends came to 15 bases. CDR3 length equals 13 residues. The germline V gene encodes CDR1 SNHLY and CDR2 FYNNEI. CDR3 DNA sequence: TGTGCCAGCAGCTTGATGGGGGGTCCCATTCAGTACTTC. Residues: CASSLMGGPIQYF.

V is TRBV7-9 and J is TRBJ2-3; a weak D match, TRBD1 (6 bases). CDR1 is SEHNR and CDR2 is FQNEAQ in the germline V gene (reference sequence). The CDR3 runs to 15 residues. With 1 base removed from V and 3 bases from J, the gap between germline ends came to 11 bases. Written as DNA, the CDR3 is TGTGCCAGCAGCTTAGGCGTCAGGGGAACAGATACGCAGTATTTT. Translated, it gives CASSLGVRGTDTQYF.

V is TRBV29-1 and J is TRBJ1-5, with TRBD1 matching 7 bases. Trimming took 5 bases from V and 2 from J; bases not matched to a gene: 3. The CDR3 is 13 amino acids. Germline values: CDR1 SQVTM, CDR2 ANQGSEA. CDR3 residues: CSVQGEGNQPQHF. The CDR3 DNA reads TGCAGCGTTCAGGGGGAAGGCAATCAGCCCCAGCATTTT.

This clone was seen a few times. This CDR3 is CAWSVPSLGNTEAFF. The CDR3 DNA reads as TGTGCCTGGAGTGTACCCTCCTTAGGGAACACTGAAGCTTTCTTT. This chain joins TRBV30 and TRBJ1-1; D is unresolved. Trimming removed 0 bases at V and 1 base at J, with 12 bases between. CDR3 size: 15 residues. Germline-derived CDR1 and CDR2 are GTSNPN and SVGIG (reference sequence).

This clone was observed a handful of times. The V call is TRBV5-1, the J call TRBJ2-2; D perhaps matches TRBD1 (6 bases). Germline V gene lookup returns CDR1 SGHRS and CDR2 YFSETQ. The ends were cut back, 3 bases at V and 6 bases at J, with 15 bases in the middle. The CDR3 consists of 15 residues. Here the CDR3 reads CASSSNGDRSGELFF. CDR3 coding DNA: TGCGCCAGCAGCTCGAACGGTGACAGGTCCGGGGAGCTGTTTTTT.

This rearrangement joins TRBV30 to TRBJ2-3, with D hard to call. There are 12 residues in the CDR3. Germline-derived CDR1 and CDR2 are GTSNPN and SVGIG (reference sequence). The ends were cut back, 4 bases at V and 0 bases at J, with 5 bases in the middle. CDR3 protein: CAWTASTDTQYF. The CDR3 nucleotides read TGTGCCTGGACAGCTAGCACAGATACGCAGTATTTT.

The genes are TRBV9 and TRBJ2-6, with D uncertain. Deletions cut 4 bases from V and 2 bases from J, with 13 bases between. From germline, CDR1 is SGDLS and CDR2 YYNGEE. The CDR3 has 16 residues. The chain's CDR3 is CASSYGLWTGANVLTF. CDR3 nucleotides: TGTGCCAGCAGCTACGGGTTATGGACTGGGGCCAACGTCCTGACTTTC.

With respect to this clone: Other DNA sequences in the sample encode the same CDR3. For the CDR3, the DNA is TGTGCCAGCAGCGTAGACGGGAGGGGCACCGGGGAGCTGTTTTTT. This sequence encodes CASSVDGRGTGELFF. The chain couples TRBV9 to TRBJ2-2, with TRBD2 identical over 8 bases. Germline CDR1 reads SGDLS; CDR2 reads YYNGEE. This CDR3 is built from 15 residues. The J segment lost 4 bases and the V segment lost 0 bases, leaving 2 bases of the junction unmatched.

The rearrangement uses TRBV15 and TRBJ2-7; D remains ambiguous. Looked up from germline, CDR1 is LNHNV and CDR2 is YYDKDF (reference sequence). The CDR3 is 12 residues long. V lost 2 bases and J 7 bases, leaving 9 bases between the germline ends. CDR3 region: CATSRPSGEQYF. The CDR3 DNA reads TGTGCCACCAGCAGACCCTCGGGTGAGCAGTACTTC.

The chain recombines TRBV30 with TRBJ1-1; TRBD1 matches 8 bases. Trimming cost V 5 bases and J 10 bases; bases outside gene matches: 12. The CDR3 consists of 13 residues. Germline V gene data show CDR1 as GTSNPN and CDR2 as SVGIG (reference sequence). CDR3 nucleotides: TGTGCCTGGGAGACAGGGGTGCTTTATGGAGCTTTCTTT. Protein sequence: CAWETGVLYGAFF.

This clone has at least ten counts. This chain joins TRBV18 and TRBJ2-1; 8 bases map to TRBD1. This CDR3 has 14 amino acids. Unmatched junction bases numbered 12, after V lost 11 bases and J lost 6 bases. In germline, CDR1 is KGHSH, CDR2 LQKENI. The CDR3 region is CAGQGQGARNEQFF. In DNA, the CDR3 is TGTGCCGGCCAGGGGCAGGGGGCGCGCAATGAGCAGTTCTTC.

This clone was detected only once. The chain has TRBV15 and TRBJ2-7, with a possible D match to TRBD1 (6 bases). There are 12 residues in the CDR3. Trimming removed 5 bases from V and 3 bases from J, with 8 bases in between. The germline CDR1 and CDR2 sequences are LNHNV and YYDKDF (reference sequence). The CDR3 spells CATSLQGYEQYF. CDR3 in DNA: TGTGCCACCAGCCTACAGGGCTACGAGCAGTACTTC.

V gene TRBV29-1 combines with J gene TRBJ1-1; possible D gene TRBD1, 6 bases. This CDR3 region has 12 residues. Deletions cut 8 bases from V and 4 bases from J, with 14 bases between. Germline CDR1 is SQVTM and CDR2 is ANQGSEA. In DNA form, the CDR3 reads TGCAGCTACCACGGACAGATCACTGAAGCTTTCTTT. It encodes CSYHGQITEAFF.

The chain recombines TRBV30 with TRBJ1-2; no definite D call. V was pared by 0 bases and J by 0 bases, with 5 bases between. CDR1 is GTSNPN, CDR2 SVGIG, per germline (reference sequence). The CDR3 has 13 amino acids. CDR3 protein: CAWSVRANYGYTF. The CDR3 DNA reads TGTGCCTGGAGTGTCCGGGCTAACTATGGCTACACCTTC.

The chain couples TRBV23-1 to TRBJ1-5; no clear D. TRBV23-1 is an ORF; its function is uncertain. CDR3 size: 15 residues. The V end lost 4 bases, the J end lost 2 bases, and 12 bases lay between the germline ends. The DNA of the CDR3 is TGCGCCAGCAGTCCCCTGTGGGATCGCAATCAGCCCCAGCATTTT. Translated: CASSPLWDRNQPQHF.

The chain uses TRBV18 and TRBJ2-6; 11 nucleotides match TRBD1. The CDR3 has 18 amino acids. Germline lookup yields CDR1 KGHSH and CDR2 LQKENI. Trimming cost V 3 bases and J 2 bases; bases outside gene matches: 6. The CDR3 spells CASSPPGQGVPGANVLTF. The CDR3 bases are TGTGCCAGCTCACCGCCGGGACAGGGGGTACCTGGGGCCAACGTCCTGACTTTC.